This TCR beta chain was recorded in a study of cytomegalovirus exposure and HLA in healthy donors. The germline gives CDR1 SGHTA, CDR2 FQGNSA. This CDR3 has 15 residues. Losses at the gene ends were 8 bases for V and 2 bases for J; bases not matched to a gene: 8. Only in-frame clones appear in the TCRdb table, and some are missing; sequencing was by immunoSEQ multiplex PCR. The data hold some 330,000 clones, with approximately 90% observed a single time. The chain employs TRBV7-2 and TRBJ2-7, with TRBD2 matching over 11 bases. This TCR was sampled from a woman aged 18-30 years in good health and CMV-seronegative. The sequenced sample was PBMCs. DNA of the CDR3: TGTGCCAGCGGGTTCGTAGCGGGAGGGCCCTACGAGCAGTACTTC. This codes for CASGFVAGGPYEQYF.